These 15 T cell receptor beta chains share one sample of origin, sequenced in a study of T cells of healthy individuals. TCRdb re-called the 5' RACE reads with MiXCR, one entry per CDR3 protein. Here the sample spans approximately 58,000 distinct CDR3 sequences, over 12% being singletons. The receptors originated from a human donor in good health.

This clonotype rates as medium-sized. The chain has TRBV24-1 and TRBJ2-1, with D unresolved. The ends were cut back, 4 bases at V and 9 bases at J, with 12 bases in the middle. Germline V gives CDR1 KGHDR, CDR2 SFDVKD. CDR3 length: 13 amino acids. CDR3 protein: CATSDRARGEQFF. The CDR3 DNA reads TGTGCCACCAGTGACCGAGCCCGTGGTGAGCAGTTCTTC.

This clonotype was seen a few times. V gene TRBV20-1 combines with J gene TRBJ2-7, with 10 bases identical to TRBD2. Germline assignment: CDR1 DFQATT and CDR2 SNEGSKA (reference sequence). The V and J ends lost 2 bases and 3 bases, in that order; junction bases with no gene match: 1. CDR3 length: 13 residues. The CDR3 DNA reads TGCAGTGCTAGACTAGCGGGGGTCTACGAGCAGTACTTC. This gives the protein CSARLAGVYEQYF.

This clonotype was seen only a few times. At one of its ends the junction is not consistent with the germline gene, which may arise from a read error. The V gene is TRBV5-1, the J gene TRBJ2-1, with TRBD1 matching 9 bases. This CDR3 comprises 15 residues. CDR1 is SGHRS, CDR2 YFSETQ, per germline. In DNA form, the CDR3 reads TGCGCCAGCAGATTGGGACAGGGAGCCTACAATGAGCAGTTCTTC. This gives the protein CASRLGQGAYNEQFF.

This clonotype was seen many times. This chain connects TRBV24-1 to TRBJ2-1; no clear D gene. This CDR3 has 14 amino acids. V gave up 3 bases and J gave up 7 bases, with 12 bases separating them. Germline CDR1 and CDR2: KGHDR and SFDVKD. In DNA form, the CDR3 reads TGTGCCACCAGTGATCCGACCACATATAATGAGCAGTTCTTC. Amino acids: CATSDPTTYNEQFF.

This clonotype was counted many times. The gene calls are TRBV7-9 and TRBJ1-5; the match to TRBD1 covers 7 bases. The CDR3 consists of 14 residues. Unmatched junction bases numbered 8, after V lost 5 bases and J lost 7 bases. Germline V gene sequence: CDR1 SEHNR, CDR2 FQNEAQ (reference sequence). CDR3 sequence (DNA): TGTGCCAGCAGCCTAGGGGCAGGGGGGCAGCCCCAGCATTTT. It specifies CASSLGAGGQPQHF.

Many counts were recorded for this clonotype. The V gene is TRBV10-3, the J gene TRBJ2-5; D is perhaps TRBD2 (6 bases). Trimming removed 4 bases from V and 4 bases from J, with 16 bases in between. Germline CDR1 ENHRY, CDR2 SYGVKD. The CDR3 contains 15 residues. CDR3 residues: CAISATGDPRETQYF. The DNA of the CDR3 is TGTGCCATCAGTGCGACGGGGGACCCGCGAGAGACCCAGTACTTC.

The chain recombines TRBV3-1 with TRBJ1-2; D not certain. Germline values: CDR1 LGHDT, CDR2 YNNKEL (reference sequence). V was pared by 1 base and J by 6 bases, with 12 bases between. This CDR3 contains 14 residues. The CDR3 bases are TGTGCCAGCAGCCAAGTAGAGGGAAAGGATGGCTACACCTTC. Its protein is CASSQVEGKDGYTF.

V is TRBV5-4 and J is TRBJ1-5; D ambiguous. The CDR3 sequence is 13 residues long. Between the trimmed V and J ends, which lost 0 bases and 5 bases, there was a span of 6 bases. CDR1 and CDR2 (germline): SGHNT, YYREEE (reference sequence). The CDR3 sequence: CASSLEADQPQHF. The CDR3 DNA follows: TGTGCCAGCAGCTTGGAGGCCGATCAGCCCCAGCATTTT.

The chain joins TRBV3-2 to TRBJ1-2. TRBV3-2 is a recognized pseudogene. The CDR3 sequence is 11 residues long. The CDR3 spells CASSQDRETSF. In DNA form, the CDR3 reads TGTGCCAGCAGCCAAGATCGAGAGACGAGTTTC.

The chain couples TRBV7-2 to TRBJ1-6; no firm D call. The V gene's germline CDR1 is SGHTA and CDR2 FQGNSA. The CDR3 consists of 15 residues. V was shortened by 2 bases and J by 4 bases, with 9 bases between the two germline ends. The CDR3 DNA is TGTGCCAGCAGCTTAAGCTCGGCATATAATTCACCCCTCCACTTT. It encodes CASSLSSAYNSPLHF.

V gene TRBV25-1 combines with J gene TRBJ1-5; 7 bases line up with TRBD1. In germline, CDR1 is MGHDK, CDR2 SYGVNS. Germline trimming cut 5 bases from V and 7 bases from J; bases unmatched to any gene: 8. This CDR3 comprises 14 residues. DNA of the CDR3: TGTGCCAGCAGTCAGACAGGGAGGGAACAGCCCCAGCATTTT. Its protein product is CASSQTGREQPQHF.

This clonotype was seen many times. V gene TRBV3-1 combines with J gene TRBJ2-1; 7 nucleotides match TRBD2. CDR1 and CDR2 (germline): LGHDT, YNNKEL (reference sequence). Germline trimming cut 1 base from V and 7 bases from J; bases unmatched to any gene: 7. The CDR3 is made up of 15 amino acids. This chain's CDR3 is CASSQARGGGNEQFF. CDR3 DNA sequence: TGTGCCAGCAGCCAAGCCCGTGGGGGAGGGAATGAGCAGTTCTTC.

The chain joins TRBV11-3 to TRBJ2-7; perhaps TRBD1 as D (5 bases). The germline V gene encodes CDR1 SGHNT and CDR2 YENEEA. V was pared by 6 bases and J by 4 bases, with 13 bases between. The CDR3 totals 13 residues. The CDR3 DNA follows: TGTGCCAGCAGTAGACAGCTAAATTACGAGCAGTACTTC. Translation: CASSRQLNYEQYF.

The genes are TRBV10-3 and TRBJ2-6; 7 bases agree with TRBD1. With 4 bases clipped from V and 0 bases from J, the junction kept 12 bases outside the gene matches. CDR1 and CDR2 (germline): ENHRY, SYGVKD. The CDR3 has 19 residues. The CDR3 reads CAISGWPGGILSGANVLTF. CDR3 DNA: TGTGCCATCAGTGGATGGCCAGGGGGAATACTCTCTGGGGCCAACGTCCTGACTTTC.

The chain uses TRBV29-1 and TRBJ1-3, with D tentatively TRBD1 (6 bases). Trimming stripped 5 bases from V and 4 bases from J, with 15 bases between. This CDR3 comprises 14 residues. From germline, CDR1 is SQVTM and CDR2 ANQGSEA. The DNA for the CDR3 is TGCAGCGTTCGGCCGAGGGGGGAGGGAAACACCATATATTTT. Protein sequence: CSVRPRGEGNTIYF.